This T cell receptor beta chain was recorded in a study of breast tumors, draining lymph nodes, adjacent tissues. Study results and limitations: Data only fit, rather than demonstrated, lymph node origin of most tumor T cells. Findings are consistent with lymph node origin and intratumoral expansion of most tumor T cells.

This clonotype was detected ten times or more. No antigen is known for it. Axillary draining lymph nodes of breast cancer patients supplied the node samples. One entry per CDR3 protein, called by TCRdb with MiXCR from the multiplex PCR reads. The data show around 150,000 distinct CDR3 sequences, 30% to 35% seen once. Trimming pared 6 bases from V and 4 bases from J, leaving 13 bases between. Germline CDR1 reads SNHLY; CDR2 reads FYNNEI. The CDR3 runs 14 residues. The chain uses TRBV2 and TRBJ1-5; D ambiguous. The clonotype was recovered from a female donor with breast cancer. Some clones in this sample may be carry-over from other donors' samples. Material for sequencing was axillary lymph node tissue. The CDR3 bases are TGTGCCAGCAGCAGAATAGCGGGGAATCAGCCCCAGCATTTT. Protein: CASSRIAGNQPQHF.